These 26 T cell receptor beta chains came from one sample sequenced in a study of shared clonotypes between healthy human individuals. TCRdb's copy holds only in-frame clones and misses some; the assay was immunoSEQ multiplex PCR. The sample has some 2.1 million clones; about 95% are singletons. The naive CD8 population came from CD45RO-negative cells selected for CCR7, without terminally differentiated effector memory CD45RA+ cells. The sample comprised naive CD8+ T cells sorted from blood. These receptors came from a man aged 18 to 30 in good health.

The rearrangement joins TRBV7-8 to TRBJ2-7; tentatively, D is TRBD1 (6 bases). CDR1 is SGHVS, CDR2 FQNEAQ, per germline. The CDR3 runs to 13 residues. Trimming cost V 3 bases and J 5 bases, with 11 bases left between them. The CDR3 DNA is TGTGCCAGCAGCTTCTCAGGGGTCCACGAGCAGTACTTC. This translates into CASSFSGVHEQYF.

The CDR3 reads CASSEQAGELFF. The CDR3 DNA sequence: TGTGCCAGCAGCGAACAGGCCGGGGAGCTGTTTTTT. The chain couples TRBV9 to TRBJ2-2, with TRBD1 as a possible D gene (5 bases). CDR3 size: 12 residues. V lost 3 bases and J 6 bases, leaving 6 bases between the germline ends. Germline V gives CDR1 SGDLS, CDR2 YYNGEE. Full variable domain (rest looked up from reference TRBV9 and TRBJ2-2): DSGVTQTPKHLITATGQRVTLRCSPRSGDLSVYWYQQSLDQGLQFLIQYYNGEERAKGNILERFSAQQFPDLHSELNLSSLELGDSALYFCASSEQAGELFFGEGSRLTVL.

On this clone itself: Additional DNA sequences in this sample encode the identical CDR3. The chain is built from TRBV19 and TRBJ1-2; D gene ambiguous. The germline V gene encodes CDR1 LNHDA and CDR2 SQIVND (reference sequence). This CDR3 is built from 12 residues. Trimming took off 5 bases at V and 2 bases at J, with 6 bases between the two ends. CDR3 loop: CASSPTNYGYTF. The CDR3 DNA reads as TGTGCCAGTAGTCCAACAAACTATGGCTACACCTTC.

The V call is TRBV5-6, the J call TRBJ1-1, with TRBD1 matching 7 bases. Germline loops: CDR1 SGHDT, CDR2 YYEEEE. This CDR3 comprises 14 residues. With 6 bases clipped from V and 4 bases from J, the junction kept 9 bases outside the gene matches. The CDR3 loop is CASIRRGLSTEAFF. CDR3 nucleotide sequence: TGTGCCAGCATAAGGAGGGGGCTGAGCACTGAAGCTTTCTTT.

The V and J genes are TRBV6-5 and TRBJ2-1; weak D call: TRBD2 (5 bases). The ends were cut back, 6 bases at V and 4 bases at J, with 13 bases in the middle. The CDR3 extends over 14 amino acids. In germline, CDR1 is MNHEY, CDR2 SVGAGI. Here the CDR3 reads CASRVSSEYNEQFF. The CDR3 DNA is TGTGCCAGCAGGGTTAGTAGCGAGTACAATGAGCAGTTCTTC.

The chain links TRBV6-5 to TRBJ2-7; D ambiguous. The V end lost 2 bases, the J end lost 2 bases, and 10 bases lay between the germline ends. This CDR3 comprises 14 residues. Looked up from germline, CDR1 is MNHEY and CDR2 is SVGAGI. The CDR3 DNA sequence: TGTGCCAGCAGTTACGGCCCTTCCCCCTACGAGCAGTACTTC. It encodes CASSYGPSPYEQYF.

The chain carries TRBV6-5 and TRBJ2-5; the D gene is possibly TRBD2 (6 bases). V lost 5 bases, J lost 3 bases, and 13 bases lay in between. This CDR3 contains 14 residues. The germline V gene has CDR1 MNHEY and CDR2 SVGAGI. CDR3 sequence: CASSRTGEEETQYF. The CDR3 DNA reads TGTGCCAGCAGTCGTACGGGGGAGGAAGAGACCCAGTACTTC.

The chain carries TRBV6-1 and TRBJ1-2; no reliable D call. The V and J ends lost 7 bases and 5 bases respectively, with 11 bases between them. Germline CDR1 is MNHNS and CDR2 is SASEGT. The CDR3 totals 12 residues. CDR3 DNA: TGTGCCAGCAACCAGGAAGTGTATGGCTACACCTTC. Translated, it gives CASNQEVYGYTF.

Only one count was recorded for this clone. This sequence joins TRBV5-4 and TRBJ1-6, with 8 bases identical to TRBD1. CDR3 length: 14 residues. Germline V gives CDR1 SGHNT, CDR2 YYREEE (reference sequence). V gave up 5 bases and J gave up 5 bases; unmatched junction bases: 3. The CDR3 loop is CASSYRGNNSPLHF. The CDR3, as DNA: TGTGCCAGCAGTTACAGGGGGAATAATTCACCCCTCCACTTT.

The rearrangement uses TRBV5-6 and TRBJ1-5; D not resolved. Germline CDR1 reads SGHDT; CDR2 reads YYEEEE. Trimming left V 0 bases short and J 0 bases short, with 10 bases between. There are 16 residues in the CDR3. The CDR3 loop is CASSLEGGNSNQPQHF. The CDR3 DNA is TGTGCCAGCAGCTTGGAGGGCGGAAATAGCAATCAGCCCCAGCATTTT.

This sequence joins TRBV25-1 and TRBJ2-7, with D uncertain. Germline assignment: CDR1 MGHDK and CDR2 SYGVNS. V lost 8 bases and J 0 bases, leaving 5 bases between the germline ends. This CDR3 is 11 amino acids long. CDR3 amino acids: CASGYSYEQYF. The CDR3 bases are TGTGCCAGCGGATACTCCTACGAGCAGTACTTC.

The chain carries TRBV6-5 and TRBJ2-7, with unresolved D. Trimming removed 0 bases at V and 0 bases at J, with 9 bases between. The CDR3 sequence is 15 residues long. In germline, CDR1 is MNHEY, CDR2 SVGAGI. The CDR3 bases are TGTGCCAGCAGTTACTCGGGCGCCGACTCCTACGAGCAGTACTTC. This encodes CASSYSGADSYEQYF.

The rearrangement joins TRBV7-9 to TRBJ2-7; D is undetermined. CDR1 and CDR2 from the germline V gene are SEHNR and FQNEAQ (reference sequence). The CDR3 has 15 residues. Trimming took 5 bases from V and 0 from J, leaving 14 bases between them. The CDR3 nucleotides are TGTGCCAGCAGCCCACCCCCAGCGAGCTCCTACGAGCAGTACTTC. Translating gives CASSPPPASSYEQYF. Supplemented by reference TRBV7-9 and TRBJ2-7, the full variable domain reads DTGVSQNPRHKITKRGQNVTFRCDPISEHNRLYWYRQTLGQGPEFLTYFQNEAQLEKSRLLSDRFSAERPKGSFSTLEIQRTEQGDSAMYLCASSPPPASSYEQYFGPGTRLTVT.

The chain uses TRBV7-9 and TRBJ2-1, with D tentatively TRBD1 (5 bases). This CDR3 comprises 14 residues. Germline loops: CDR1 SEHNR, CDR2 FQNEAQ (reference sequence). V gave up 5 bases and J gave up 4 bases, with 12 bases separating them. CDR3 sequence: CASSDSSRYNEQFF. The CDR3 DNA reads as TGTGCCAGCAGCGACAGTAGCCGATACAATGAGCAGTTCTTC.

This chain joins TRBV7-2 and TRBJ2-7; the D gene could be TRBD1 or TRBD2 (6 bases each). V shed 7 bases and J shed 0 bases, with 16 bases lying between them. The CDR3 extends over 15 amino acids. Germline assignment: CDR1 SGHTA and CDR2 FQGNSA. The CDR3 region has the DNA TGTGCCAGCACCCGGCCGGGGGCGAGCTCCTACGAGCAGTACTTC. Its protein is CASTRPGASSYEQYF.

The V call is TRBV30, the J call TRBJ2-1, with 8 bases aligning to TRBD2. The V segment lost 0 bases and the J segment 9 bases; nucleotides outside the gene matches: 22. Germline loops: CDR1 GTSNPN, CDR2 SVGIG (reference sequence). The CDR3 covers 19 residues. CDR3: CAWSVWTEGREVAPGEQFF. The CDR3 DNA sequence: TGTGCCTGGAGTGTATGGACAGAAGGGCGGGAGGTAGCCCCGGGTGAGCAGTTCTTC.

This clone appeared once. V is TRBV7-2 and J is TRBJ2-3; D may match TRBD1 or TRBD2 (6 bases each). V gave up 3 bases and J gave up 2 bases, with 15 bases separating them. Per the germline V gene, CDR1 is SGHTA and CDR2 is FQGNSA. CDR3 length: 16 amino acids. The CDR3: CASSFGTWGATDTQYF. The CDR3 nucleotides are TGTGCCAGCAGCTTCGGGACTTGGGGGGCCACAGATACGCAGTATTTT.

The CDR3 coding sequence is TGTGCCAGCAGTCGCTCTATGGGGACTAATGAAAAACTGTTTTTT. Its protein is CASSRSMGTNEKLFF. The J gene is TRBJ1-4, the V gene TRBV6-6; D gene ambiguous. The V gene lost 5 bases and the J gene lost 2 bases, with 12 bases spanning the gap. The germline V gene has CDR1 MNHNY and CDR2 SVGAGI (reference sequence). There are 15 residues in the CDR3.

For this clone: The identical CDR3 is also encoded by other nucleotide sequences in the sample. The chain uses TRBV2 and TRBJ2-1; D call uncertain. CDR1 is SNHLY and CDR2 is FYNNEI in the germline V gene. There are 14 residues in the CDR3. Trimming shortened V by 1 base and J by 0 bases, and 4 bases separated the two germline ends. The CDR3 reads CASSEGSSYNEQFF. The CDR3 region has the DNA TGTGCCAGCAGTGAAGGGTCCTCCTACAATGAGCAGTTCTTC.

Turning to this clone: Other DNA sequences in this sample translate to the same CDR3. The rearrangement links TRBV28 to TRBJ2-7, with D tentatively TRBD2 (6 bases). V gave up 3 bases and J gave up 0 bases, with 9 bases separating them. Germline values: CDR1 MDHEN, CDR2 SYDVKM. CDR3 length equals 14 residues. The CDR3, as DNA: TGTGCCAGCAGTTTGGAGGGAAGCTCCTACGAGCAGTACTTC. This translates into CASSLEGSSYEQYF.

J is TRBJ1-1 and V is TRBV13; the D is unclear. Germline values: CDR1 PRHDT, CDR2 FYEKMQ (reference sequence). This CDR3 spans 13 amino acids. V lost 5 bases to trimming and J lost 5 bases, with 12 bases between them. CDR3 residues: CASSPLAGTEAFF. Here the CDR3 DNA reads TGTGCCAGCAGCCCACTGGCGGGGACTGAAGCTTTCTTT.

This chain uses TRBV30 with TRBJ2-1, with D perhaps TRBD1 or TRBD2 (7 bases each). This CDR3 comprises 12 residues. Germline assignment: CDR1 GTSNPN and CDR2 SVGIG (reference sequence). V was shortened by 5 bases and J by 8 bases, with 13 bases between the two germline ends. The CDR3 spells CAWQGGFDEQFF. Written as DNA, the CDR3 is TGTGCCTGGCAGGGGGGGTTCGATGAGCAGTTCTTC. The full variable domain, rest sourced from reference TRBV30 and TRBJ2-1, is SQTIHQWPATLVQPVGSPLSLECTVEGTSNPNLYWYRQAAGRGLQLLFYSVGIGQISSEVPQNLSASRPQDRQFILSSKKLLLSDSGFYLCAWQGGFDEQFFGPGTRLTVL.

The chain joins TRBV7-9 to TRBJ1-2, with 7 bases fitting TRBD1. The CDR3 length is 14 residues. Germline assignment: CDR1 SEHNR and CDR2 FQNEAQ (reference sequence). V shed 1 base, J shed 4 bases, and the junction held 3 bases outside the gene matches. The CDR3 is CASSLGQGPYGYTF. CDR3 in DNA: TGTGCCAGCAGCTTAGGACAGGGACCCTATGGCTACACCTTC.

In its sample, this clone was seen once. The J gene is TRBJ1-6, the V gene TRBV27, with a weak D call TRBD1 (5 bases). The CDR3 is 14 amino acids. Germline V gene data show CDR1 as MNHEY and CDR2 as SMNVEV (reference sequence). Trimming took off 4 bases at V and 7 bases at J, with 11 bases between the two ends. The CDR3 protein is CASSSTDFNSPLHF. In DNA form, the CDR3 reads TGTGCCAGCAGTTCGACAGACTTCAATTCACCCCTCCACTTT.

The chain joins TRBV30 to TRBJ1-2; tentatively, D is TRBD1 (5 bases). The length of the CDR3 is 14 residues. V was shortened by 0 bases and J by 6 bases, with 14 bases between the two germline ends. Germline assignment: CDR1 GTSNPN and CDR2 SVGIG (reference sequence). The CDR3 loop reads CAWSVGGDLHGYTF. The CDR3 DNA sequence: TGTGCCTGGAGTGTTGGGGGAGATTTACATGGCTACACCTTC.

The chain employs TRBV10-3 and TRBJ1-5; maybe TRBD1 (5 bases). The CDR3 spans 14 residues. Germline V gene data show CDR1 as ENHRY and CDR2 as SYGVKD. V was pared by 0 bases and J by 5 bases, with 8 bases between. CDR3 region: CAISESGDHQPQHF. The CDR3 DNA is TGTGCCATCAGTGAGTCAGGGGATCATCAGCCCCAGCATTTT.